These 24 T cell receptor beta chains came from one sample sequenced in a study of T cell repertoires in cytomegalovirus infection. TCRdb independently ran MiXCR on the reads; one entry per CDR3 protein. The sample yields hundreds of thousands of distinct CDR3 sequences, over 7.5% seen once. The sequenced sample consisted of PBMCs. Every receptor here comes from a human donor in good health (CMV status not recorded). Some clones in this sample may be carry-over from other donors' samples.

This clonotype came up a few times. The CDR3 reads CASSFSSGGAKNIQYF. The DNA for the CDR3 is TGTGCCAGCAGTTTTTCTAGCGGGGGGGCCAAAAACATTCAGTACTTC. This chain joins TRBV12-3 or TRBV12-4 and TRBJ2-4, with TRBD2 matching over 11 bases. V was pared by 3 bases and J by 1 base, with 2 bases of the junction left unmatched. CDR3 length: 16 residues.

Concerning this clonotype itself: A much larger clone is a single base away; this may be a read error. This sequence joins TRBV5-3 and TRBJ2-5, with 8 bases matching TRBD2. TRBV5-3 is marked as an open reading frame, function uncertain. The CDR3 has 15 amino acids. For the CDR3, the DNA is TGTGCCAGCAGCTTTTACCGCGGGAGGCAAGAGACCCAGTACTTC. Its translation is CASSFYRGRQETQYF.

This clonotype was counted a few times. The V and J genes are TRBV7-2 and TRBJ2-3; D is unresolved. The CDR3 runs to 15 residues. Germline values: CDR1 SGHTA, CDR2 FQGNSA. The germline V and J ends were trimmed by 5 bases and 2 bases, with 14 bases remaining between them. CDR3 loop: CASSPTRRYTDTQYF. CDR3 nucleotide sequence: TGTGCCAGCAGCCCGACTCGGCGATACACAGATACGCAGTATTTT. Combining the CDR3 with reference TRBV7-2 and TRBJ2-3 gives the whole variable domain GAGVSQSPSNKVTEKGKDVELRCDPISGHTALYWYRQSLGQGLEFLIYFQGNSAPDKSGLPSDRFSAERTGGSVSTLTIQRTQQEDSAVYLCASSPTRRYTDTQYFGPGTRLTVL.

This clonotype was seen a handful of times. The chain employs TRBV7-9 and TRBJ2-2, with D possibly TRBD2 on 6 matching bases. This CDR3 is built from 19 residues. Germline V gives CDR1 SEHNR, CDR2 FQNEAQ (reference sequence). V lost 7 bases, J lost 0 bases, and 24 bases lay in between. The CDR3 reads CASTPTSTPPYANTGELFF. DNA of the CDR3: TGTGCCAGCACCCCGACTAGTACCCCACCCTACGCGAACACCGGGGAGCTGTTTTTT.

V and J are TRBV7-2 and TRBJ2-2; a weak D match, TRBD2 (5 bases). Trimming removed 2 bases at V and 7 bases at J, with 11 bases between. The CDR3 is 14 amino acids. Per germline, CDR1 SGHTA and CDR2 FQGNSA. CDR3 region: CASSLTLAGGELFF. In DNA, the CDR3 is TGTGCCAGCAGCTTAACGCTAGCTGGCGGGGAGCTGTTTTTT.

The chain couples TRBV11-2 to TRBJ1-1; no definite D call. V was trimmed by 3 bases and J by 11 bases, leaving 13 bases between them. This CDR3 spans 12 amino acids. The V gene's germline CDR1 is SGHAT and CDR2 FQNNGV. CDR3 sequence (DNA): TGTGCCAGCAGCTTGGGAACGGGTGTGGCTTTCTTT. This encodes CASSLGTGVAFF.

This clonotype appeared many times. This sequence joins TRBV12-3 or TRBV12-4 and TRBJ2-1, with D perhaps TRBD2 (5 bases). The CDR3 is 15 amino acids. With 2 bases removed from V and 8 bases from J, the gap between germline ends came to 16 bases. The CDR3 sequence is CASSLRGLGFDEQFF. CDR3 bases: TGTGCCAGCAGTTTAAGAGGGTTAGGTTTCGATGAGCAGTTCTTC.

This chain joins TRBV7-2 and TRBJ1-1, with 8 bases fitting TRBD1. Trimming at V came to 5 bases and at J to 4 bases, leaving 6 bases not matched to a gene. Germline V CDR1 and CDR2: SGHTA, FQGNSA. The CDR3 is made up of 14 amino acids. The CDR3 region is CASSPQGQGTEAFF. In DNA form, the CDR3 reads TGTGCCAGCAGCCCCCAAGGACAGGGCACTGAAGCTTTCTTT.

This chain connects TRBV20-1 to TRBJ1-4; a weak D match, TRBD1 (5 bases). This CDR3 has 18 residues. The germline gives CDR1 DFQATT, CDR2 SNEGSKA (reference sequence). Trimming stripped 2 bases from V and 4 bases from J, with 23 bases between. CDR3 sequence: CSARRAGRAEGINEKLFF. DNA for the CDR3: TGCAGTGCTAGACGGGCGGGCAGGGCGGAAGGAATTAATGAAAAACTGTTTTTT.

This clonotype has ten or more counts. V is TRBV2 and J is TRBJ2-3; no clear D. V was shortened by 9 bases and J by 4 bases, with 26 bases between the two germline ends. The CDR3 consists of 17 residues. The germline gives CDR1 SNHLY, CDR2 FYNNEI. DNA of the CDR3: TGTGCCAGTTTGGGGTCTCTTTCAGACCCTTTGGCAGATACGCAGTATTTT. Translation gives CASLGSLSDPLADTQYF.

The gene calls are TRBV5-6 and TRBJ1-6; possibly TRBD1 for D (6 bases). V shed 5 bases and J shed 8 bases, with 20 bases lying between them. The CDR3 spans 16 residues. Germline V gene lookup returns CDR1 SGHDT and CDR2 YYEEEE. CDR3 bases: TGTGCCAGCAGACTCCACCGGGACACGGATTATTCACCCCTCCACTTT. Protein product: CASRLHRDTDYSPLHF. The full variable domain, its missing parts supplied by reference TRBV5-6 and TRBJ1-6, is DAGVTQSPTHLIKTRGQQVTLRCSPKSGHDTVSWYQQALGQGPQFIFQYYEEEERQRGNFPDRFSGHQFPNYSSELNVNALLLGDSALYLCASRLHRDTDYSPLHFGNGTRLTVT.

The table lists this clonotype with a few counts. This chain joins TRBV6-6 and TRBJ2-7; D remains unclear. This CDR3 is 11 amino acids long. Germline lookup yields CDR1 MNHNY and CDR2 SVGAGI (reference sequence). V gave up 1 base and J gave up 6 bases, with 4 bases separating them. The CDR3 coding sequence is TGTGCCAGCAGTTACTACGCCGAGCAGTACTTC. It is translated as CASSYYAEQYF.

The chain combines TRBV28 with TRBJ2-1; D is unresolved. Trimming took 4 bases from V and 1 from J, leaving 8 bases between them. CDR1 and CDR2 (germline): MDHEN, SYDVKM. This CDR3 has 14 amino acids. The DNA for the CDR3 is TGTGCCAGCAGTTCCGGCTGGTCCTACAATGAGCAGTTCTTC. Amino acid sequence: CASSSGWSYNEQFF.

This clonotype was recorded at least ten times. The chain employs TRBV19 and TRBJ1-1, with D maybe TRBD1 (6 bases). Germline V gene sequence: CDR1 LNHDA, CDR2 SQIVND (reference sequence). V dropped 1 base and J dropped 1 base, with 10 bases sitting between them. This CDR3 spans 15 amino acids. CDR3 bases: TGTGCCAGTAGTATAGCCTGGGGACAGAACACTGAAGCTTTCTTT. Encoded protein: CASSIAWGQNTEAFF.

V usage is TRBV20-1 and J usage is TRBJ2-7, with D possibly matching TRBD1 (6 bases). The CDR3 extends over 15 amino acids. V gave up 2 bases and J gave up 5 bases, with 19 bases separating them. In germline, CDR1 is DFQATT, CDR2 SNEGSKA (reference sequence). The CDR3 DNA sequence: TGCAGTGCTAGAACGGGACATGGGGCACTTGACGAGCAGTACTTC. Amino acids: CSARTGHGALDEQYF.

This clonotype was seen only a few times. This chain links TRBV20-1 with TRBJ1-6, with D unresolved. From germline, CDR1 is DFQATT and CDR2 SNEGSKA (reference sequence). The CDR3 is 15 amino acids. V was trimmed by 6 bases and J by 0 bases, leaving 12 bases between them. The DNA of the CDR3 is TGCAGTGCCAGACCCACGGGCTCCTATAATTCACCCCTCCACTTT. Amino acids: CSARPTGSYNSPLHF.

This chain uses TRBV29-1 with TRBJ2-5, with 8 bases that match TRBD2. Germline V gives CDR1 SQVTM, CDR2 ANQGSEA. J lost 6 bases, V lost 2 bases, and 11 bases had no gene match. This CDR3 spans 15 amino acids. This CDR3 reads CSVETGGGAAKTQYF. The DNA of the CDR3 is TGCAGCGTTGAAACCGGGGGGGGGGCCGCTAAGACCCAGTACTTC.

CDR3 nucleotides: TGTGCTAGTGGTCGGAGCTCCTACGAGCAGTACTTC. This sequence encodes CASGRSSYEQYF. This chain links TRBV12-5 with TRBJ2-7; D is undetermined. CDR1 LGHNT and CDR2 FRNRAP come from the germline V gene. The CDR3 covers 12 residues. Trimming removed 5 bases from V and 0 bases from J, with 5 bases in between.

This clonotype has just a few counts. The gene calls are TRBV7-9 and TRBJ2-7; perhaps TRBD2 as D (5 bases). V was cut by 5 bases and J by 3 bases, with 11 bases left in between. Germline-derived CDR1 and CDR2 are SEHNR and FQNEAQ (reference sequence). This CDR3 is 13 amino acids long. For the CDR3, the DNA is TGTGCCAGCAGCCCCTCGAGCGGCTACGAGCAGTACTTC. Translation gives CASSPSSGYEQYF.

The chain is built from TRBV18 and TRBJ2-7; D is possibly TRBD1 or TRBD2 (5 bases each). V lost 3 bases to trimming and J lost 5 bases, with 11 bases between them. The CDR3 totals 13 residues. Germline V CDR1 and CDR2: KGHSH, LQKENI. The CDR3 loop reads CASSPLRGDEQYF. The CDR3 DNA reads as TGTGCCAGCTCACCGCTGAGGGGCGACGAGCAGTACTTC. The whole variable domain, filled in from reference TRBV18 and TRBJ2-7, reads NAGVMQNPRHLVRRRGQEARLRCSPMKGHSHVYWYRQLPEEGLKFMVYLQKENIIDESGMPKERFSAEFPKEGPSILRIQQVVRGDSAAYFCASSPLRGDEQYFGPGTRLTVT.

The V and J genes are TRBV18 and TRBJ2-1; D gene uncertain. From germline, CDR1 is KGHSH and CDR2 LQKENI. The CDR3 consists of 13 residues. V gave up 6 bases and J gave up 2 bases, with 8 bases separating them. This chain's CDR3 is CASSTSTYNEQFF. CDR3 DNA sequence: TGTGCCAGCTCCACATCAACCTACAATGAGCAGTTCTTC.

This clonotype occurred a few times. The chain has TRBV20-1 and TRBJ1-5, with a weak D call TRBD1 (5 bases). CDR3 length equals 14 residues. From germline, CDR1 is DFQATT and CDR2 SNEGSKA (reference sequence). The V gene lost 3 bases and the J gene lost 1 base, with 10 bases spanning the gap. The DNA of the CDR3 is TGCAGTGCTAGGGGGGGAATGAGCAATCAGCCCCAGCATTTT. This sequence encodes CSARGGMSNQPQHF.

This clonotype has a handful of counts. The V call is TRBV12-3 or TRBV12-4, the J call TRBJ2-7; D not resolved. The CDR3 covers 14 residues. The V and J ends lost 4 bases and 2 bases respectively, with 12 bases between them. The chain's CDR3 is CASSSLPAAYEQYF. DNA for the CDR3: TGTGCCAGCAGTTCCCTCCCTGCGGCCTACGAGCAGTACTTC.

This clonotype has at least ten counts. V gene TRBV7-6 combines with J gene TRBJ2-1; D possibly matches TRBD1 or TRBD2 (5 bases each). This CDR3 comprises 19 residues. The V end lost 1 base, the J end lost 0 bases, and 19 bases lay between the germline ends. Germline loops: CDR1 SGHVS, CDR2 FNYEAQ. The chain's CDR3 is CASSLGDVETFRSYNEQFF. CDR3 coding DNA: TGTGCCAGCAGCTTAGGGGACGTCGAAACATTCCGCTCCTACAATGAGCAGTTCTTC.